The present entry profiles one TCR beta chain with its context. The antigen remains undetermined. Combining a sample-barcoded 5' primer with a J-beta primer mix, a second PCR ran for 7 to 11 cycles. The authors tagged each cDNA molecule using a template-switch adaptor with 12 random nucleotides. MiXCR, run by TCRdb on the 5' RACE reads, gives a single entry per CDR3 protein. The repertoire holds more than 700,000 distinct CDR3 sequences, approximately 53% seen once, with around 41% in the top ten. The sample originates from a study of blood T cells in healthy people across ages. The CDR3 is 17 amino acids. The ends lost 7 bases at V and 0 bases at J; junction bases unmatched: 13. Germline CDR1 reads SGHRS; CDR2 reads YFSETQ. Study findings and constraints: Researchers judged that diversity estimates from one million T cells fell short of true values. Both naive CD4+ cell counts and diversity were greater in long-lived donors than in aged donors.

The rearrangement uses TRBV5-1 and TRBJ2-5; 9 bases fit TRBD1. This TCR came from a man older than 75 in good health. Material for sequencing was blood. The CDR3 loop reads CASAPGQGRPYQETQYF. The CDR3, as DNA: TGCGCCAGCGCCCCGGGACAGGGTCGACCTTACCAAGAGACCCAGTACTTC.